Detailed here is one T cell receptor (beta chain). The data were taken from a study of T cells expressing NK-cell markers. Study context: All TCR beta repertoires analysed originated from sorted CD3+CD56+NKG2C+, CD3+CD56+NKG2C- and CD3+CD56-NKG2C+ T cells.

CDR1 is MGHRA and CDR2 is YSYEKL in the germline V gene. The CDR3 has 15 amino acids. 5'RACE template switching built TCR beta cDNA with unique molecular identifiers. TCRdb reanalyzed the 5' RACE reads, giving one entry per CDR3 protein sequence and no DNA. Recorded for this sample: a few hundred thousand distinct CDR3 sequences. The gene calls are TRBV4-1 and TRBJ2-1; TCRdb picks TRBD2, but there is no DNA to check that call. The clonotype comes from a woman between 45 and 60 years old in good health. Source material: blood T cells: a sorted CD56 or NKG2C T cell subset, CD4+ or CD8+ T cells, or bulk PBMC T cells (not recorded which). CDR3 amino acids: CASALSGNFYNEQFF.